The 8 T cell receptor beta chains listed next were all sequenced from one sample in a study of cytomegalovirus exposure and HLA in healthy donors. PCR employed 60 Vbeta and 13 Jbeta primers. Sequencing was performed with immunoSEQ multiplex PCR; in TCRdb, only in-frame clones are kept and a portion is missing. The record lists some 120,000 clones, of which the ten most abundant hold 2% to 2.5%. The sequenced sample was PBMCs. These TCRs come from a man aged 35 to 55 in good health and CMV-seronegative.

This chain links TRBV2 with TRBJ2-1; 14 bases match TRBD2. V lost 6 bases to trimming and J lost 9 bases; unmatched junction nucleotides: 7. Germline V gene data show CDR1 as SNHLY and CDR2 as FYNNEI. The CDR3 is 15 residues long. The CDR3 loop is CASRLTSGRVSEQFF. The CDR3 DNA reads as TGTGCCAGCAGGCTGACTAGCGGGAGGGTTAGTGAGCAGTTCTTC.

The chain carries TRBV29-1 and TRBJ1-2; D remains unclear. CDR3 length: 13 residues. Trimming shortened V by 0 bases and J by 4 bases, and 9 bases separated the two germline ends. Germline V gene lookup returns CDR1 SQVTM and CDR2 ANQGSEA. CDR3 sequence: CSVEDTRGYGYTF. CDR3 sequence (DNA): TGCAGCGTTGAAGATACTAGAGGCTATGGCTACACCTTC.

V is TRBV27 and J is TRBJ2-1, with D tentatively TRBD1 (6 bases). There are 17 residues in the CDR3. Germline V gene lookup returns CDR1 MNHEY and CDR2 SMNVEV (reference sequence). Trimming cost V 0 bases and J 5 bases, with 17 bases left between them. The DNA of the CDR3 is TGTGCCAGCAGTTTATCGCAGGGGAGAATTTCCCACAATGAGCAGTTCTTC. Encoded protein: CASSLSQGRISHNEQFF.

DNA for the CDR3: TGTGCCATCAGTGAGTGGACAGGGTCGGAGACCCAGTACTTC. As protein: CAISEWTGSETQYF. The chain links TRBV10-3 to TRBJ2-5; 8 nucleotides line up with TRBD1. Germline V lookup: CDR1 ENHRY, CDR2 SYGVKD. Unmatched junction bases numbered 3, after V lost 1 base and J lost 5 bases. This CDR3 has 14 residues.

The J gene is TRBJ2-5, the V gene TRBV2; 7 bases are a match to TRBD1. The DNA matches TRBJ2-7 better at its end, which makes the J call doubtful. CDR3 length: 13 residues. Germline CDR1 and CDR2: SNHLY and FYNNEI. The chain's CDR3 is CAIRDRDSYEQYF. The CDR3 nucleotides read TGTGCCATCCGGGACAGAGACTCCTACGAGCAGTACTTC.

The J gene is TRBJ2-1, the V gene TRBV4-1; the match to TRBD2 covers 9 bases. The CDR3 is 15 residues long. The V and J ends lost 4 bases and 1 base, in that order; junction bases with no gene match: 2. The germline CDR1 and CDR2 sequences are MGHRA and YSYEKL. The DNA of the CDR3 is TGCGCCAGCAGCCTTAGCGGGAGTTCCTACAATGAGCAGTTCTTC. Amino acids: CASSLSGSSYNEQFF.

The gene calls are TRBV2 and TRBJ2-3, with D possibly matching TRBD2 (5 bases). V was cut by 6 bases and J by 0 bases, with 7 bases left in between. Germline V gives CDR1 SNHLY, CDR2 FYNNEI. This CDR3 region has 13 residues. The CDR3 DNA reads as TGTGCCAGCAGACGGGATAGCACAGATACGCAGTATTTT. This codes for CASRRDSTDTQYF.

The chain carries TRBV5-4 and TRBJ1-2, with a tentative D call TRBD1 (5 bases). V was cut by 4 bases and J by 13 bases, with 26 bases left in between. Germline V CDR1 and CDR2: SGHNT, YYREEE (reference sequence). The CDR3 spans 15 residues. In DNA, the CDR3 is TGTGCCAGCAGCCCCGGACAAGCAGGCAAGGGCCAACGCACCTTC. It specifies CASSPGQAGKGQRTF. Full variable domain (rest looked up from reference TRBV5-4 and TRBJ1-2): ETGVTQSPTHLIKTRGQQVTLRCSSQSGHNTVSWYQQALGQGPQFIFQYYREEENGRGNFPPRFSGLQFPNYSSELNVNALELDDSALYLCASSPGQAGKGQRTFGSGTRLTVV.